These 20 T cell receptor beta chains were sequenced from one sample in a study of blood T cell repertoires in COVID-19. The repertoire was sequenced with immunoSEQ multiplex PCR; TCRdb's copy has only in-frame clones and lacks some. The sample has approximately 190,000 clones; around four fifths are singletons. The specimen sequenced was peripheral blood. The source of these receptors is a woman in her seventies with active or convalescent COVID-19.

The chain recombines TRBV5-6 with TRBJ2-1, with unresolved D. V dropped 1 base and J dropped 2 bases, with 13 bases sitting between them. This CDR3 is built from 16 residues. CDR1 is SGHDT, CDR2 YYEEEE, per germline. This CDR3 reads CASSLPRLETYNEQFF. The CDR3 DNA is TGTGCCAGCAGCTTGCCTCGGCTGGAGACCTACAATGAGCAGTTCTTC.

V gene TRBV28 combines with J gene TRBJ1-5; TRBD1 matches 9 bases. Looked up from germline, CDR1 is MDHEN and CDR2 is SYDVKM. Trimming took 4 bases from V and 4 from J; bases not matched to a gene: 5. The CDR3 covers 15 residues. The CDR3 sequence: CASSYRGQGNQPQHF. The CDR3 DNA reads TGTGCCAGCAGTTACAGGGGGCAGGGGAATCAGCCCCAGCATTTT.

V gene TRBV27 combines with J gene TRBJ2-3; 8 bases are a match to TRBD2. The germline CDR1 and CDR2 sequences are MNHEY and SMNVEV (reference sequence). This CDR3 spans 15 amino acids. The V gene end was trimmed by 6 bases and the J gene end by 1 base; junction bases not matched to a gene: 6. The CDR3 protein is CASRPLAVGTDTQYF. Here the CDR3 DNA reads TGTGCCAGCAGACCACTAGCGGTGGGCACAGATACGCAGTATTTT.

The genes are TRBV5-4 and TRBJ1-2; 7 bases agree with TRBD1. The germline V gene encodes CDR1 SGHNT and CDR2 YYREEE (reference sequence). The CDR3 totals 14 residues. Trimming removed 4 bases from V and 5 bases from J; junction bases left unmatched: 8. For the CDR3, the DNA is TGTGCCAGCAGCCCAAACAGGGGTCGATATGGCTACACCTTC. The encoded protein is CASSPNRGRYGYTF.

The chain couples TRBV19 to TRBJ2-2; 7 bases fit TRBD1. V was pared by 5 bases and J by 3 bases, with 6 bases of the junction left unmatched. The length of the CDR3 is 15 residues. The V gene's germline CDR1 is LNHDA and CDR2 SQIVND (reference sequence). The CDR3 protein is CASSWQGGDTGELFF. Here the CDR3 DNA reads TGTGCCAGTAGTTGGCAAGGGGGCGACACCGGGGAGCTGTTTTTT.

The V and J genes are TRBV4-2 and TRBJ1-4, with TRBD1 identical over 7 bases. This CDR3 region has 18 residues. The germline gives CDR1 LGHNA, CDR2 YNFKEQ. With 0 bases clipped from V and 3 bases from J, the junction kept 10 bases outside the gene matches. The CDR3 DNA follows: TGTGCCAGCAGCCAAGATAACTTTAGGACAGGTTCTAATGAAAAACTGTTTTTT. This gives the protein CASSQDNFRTGSNEKLFF.

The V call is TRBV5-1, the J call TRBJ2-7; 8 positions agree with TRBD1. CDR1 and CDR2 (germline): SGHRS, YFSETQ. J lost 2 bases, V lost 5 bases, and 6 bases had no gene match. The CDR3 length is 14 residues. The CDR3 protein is CASRQGGATYEQYF. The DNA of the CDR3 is TGCGCCAGCAGACAGGGGGGAGCGACCTACGAGCAGTACTTC.

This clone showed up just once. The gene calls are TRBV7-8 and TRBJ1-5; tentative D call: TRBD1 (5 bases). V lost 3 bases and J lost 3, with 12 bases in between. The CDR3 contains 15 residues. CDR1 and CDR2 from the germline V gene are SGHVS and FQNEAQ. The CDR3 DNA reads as TGTGCCAGCAGCTTTGCAGGGAAGAACAATCAGCCCCAGCATTTT. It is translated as CASSFAGKNNQPQHF.

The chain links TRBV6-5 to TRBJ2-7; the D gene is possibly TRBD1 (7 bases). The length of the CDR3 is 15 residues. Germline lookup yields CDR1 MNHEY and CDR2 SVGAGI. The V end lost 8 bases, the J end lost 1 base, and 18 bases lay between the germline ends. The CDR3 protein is CASETGTGGSYEQYF. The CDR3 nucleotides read TGTGCCAGCGAGACAGGGACCGGAGGGTCCTACGAGCAGTACTTC.

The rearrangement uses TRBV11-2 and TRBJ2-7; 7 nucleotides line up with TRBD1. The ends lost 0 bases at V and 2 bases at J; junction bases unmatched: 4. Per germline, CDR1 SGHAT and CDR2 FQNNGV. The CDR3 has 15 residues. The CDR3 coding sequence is TGTGCCAGCAGCTTAGATCGGCAGGGGGCCTACGAGCAGTACTTC. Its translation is CASSLDRQGAYEQYF.

CDR3 bases: TGTGCCAGCTCACCACCGGGAGGGGGGAGCTACACCTTC. Amino acids: CASSPPGGGSYTF. V gene TRBV18 combines with J gene TRBJ1-2, with D possibly matching TRBD1 (6 bases). V shed 0 bases and J shed 9 bases, with 11 bases lying between them. The CDR3 length is 13 residues. Germline CDR1 and CDR2: KGHSH and LQKENI.

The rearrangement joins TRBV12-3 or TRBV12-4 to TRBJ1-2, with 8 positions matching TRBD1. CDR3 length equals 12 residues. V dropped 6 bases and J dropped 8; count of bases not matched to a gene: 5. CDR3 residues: CASSRTGSGYTF. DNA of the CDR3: TGTGCCAGCAGCCGGACAGGGAGCGGCTACACCTTC.

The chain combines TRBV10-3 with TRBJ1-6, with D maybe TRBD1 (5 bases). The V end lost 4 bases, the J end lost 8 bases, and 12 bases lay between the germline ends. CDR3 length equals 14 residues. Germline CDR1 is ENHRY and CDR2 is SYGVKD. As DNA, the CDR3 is TGTGCCATCAGTGCAGGGTATTCGGATTCACCCCTCCACTTT. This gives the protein CAISAGYSDSPLHF.

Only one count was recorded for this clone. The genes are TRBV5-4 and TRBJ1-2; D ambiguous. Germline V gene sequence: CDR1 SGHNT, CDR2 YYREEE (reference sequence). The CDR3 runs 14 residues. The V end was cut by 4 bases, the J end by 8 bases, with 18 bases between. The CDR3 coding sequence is TGTGCCAGCAGCCCACCCCCAGGATCGGAAGGCTACACCTTC. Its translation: CASSPPPGSEGYTF.

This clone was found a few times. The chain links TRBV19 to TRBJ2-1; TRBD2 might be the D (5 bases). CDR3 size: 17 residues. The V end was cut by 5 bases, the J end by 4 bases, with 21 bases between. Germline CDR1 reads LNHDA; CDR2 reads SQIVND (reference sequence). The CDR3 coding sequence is TGTGCCAGTAGTTCTAGCATGGAGAGTACGGCTTACAATGAGCAGTTCTTC. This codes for CASSSSMESTAYNEQFF.

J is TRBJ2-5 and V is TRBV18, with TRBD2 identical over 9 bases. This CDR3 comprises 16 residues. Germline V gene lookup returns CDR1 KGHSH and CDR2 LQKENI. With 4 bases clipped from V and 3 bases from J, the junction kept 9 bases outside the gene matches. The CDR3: CASSHQGSGSKETQYF. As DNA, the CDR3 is TGTGCCAGCTCACATCAAGGTAGCGGGAGTAAAGAGACCCAGTACTTC.

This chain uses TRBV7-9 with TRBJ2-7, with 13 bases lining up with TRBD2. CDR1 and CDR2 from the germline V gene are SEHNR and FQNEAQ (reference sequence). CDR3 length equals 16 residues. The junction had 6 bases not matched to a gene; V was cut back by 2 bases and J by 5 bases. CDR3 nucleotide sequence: TGTGCCAGCAGCTTAAGGACTAGCGGGAGTCTCGACGAGCAGTACTTC. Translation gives CASSLRTSGSLDEQYF.

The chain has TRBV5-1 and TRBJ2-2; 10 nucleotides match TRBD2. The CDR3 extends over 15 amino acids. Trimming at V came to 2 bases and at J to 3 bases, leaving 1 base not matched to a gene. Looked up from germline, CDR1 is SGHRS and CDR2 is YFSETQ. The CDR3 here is CASSLGLADTGELFF. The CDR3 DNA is TGCGCCAGCAGCTTAGGACTAGCGGACACCGGGGAGCTGTTTTTT.

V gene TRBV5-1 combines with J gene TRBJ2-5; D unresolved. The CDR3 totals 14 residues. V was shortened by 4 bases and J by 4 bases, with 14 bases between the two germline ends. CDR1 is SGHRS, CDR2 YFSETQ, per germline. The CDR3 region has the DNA TGCGCCAGCAGCGCAACATCCGTAGCAGAGACCCAGTACTTC. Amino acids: CASSATSVAETQYF.

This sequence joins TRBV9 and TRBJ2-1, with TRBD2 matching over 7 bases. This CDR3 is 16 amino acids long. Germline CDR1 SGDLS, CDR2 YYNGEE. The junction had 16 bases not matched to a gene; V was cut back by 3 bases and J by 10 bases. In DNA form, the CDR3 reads TGTGCCAGCAGCGCGGCCGGGACCACCATCGGGGGGGAGCAGTTCTTC. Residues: CASSAAGTTIGGEQFF.